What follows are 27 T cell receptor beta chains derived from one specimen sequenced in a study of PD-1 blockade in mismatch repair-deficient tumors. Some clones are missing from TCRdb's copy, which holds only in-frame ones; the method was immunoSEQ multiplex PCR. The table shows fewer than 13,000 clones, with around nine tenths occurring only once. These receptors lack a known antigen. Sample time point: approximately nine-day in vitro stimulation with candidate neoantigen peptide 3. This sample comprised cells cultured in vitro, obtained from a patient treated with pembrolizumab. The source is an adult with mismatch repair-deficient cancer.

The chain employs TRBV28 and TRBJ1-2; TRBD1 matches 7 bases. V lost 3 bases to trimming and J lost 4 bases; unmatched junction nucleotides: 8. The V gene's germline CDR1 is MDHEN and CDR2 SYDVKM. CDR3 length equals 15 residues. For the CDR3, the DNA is TGTGCCAGCAGTTTGGGGGGCAGGGGGGCCTATGGCTACACCTTC. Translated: CASSLGGRGAYGYTF.

The CDR3 DNA reads TGCGCCAGCAGCTTGGATGGGACAGGCTCTCAGCCCCAGCATTTT. Its protein is CASSLDGTGSQPQHF. V usage is TRBV5-1 and J usage is TRBJ1-5, with TRBD1 identical over 8 bases. Losses at the gene ends were 0 bases for V and 6 bases for J; bases not matched to a gene: 5. Germline V gene lookup returns CDR1 SGHRS and CDR2 YFSETQ. This CDR3 comprises 15 residues.

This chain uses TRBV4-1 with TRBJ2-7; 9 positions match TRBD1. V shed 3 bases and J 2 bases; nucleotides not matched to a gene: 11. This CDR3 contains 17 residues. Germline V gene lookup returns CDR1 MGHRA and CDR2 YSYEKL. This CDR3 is CASSHRSRDRAPYEQYF. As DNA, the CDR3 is TGCGCCAGCAGCCATCGCTCTCGGGACAGGGCCCCCTACGAGCAGTACTTC.

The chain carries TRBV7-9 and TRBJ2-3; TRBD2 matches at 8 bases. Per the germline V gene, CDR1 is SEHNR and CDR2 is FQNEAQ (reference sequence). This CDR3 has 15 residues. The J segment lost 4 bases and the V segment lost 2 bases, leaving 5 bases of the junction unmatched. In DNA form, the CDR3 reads TGTGCCAGCAGCTTATTCGTCGGGAGGGCAGATACGCAGTATTTT. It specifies CASSLFVGRADTQYF.

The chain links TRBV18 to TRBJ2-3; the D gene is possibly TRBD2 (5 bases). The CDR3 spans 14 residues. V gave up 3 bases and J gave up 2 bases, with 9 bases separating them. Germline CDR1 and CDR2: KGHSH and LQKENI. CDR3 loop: CASSPEVVTDTQYF. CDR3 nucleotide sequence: TGTGCCAGCTCACCGGAGGTCGTCACAGATACGCAGTATTTT.

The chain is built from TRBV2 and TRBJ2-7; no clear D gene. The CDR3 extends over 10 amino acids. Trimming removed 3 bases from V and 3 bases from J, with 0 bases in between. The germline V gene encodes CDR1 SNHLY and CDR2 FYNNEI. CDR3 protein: CASSDYEQYF. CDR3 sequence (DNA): TGTGCCAGCAGTGACTACGAGCAGTACTTC.

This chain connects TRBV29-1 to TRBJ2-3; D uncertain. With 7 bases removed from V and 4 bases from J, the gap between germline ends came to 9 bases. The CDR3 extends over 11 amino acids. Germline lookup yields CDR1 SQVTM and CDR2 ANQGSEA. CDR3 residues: CSGRQADTQYF. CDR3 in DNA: TGCAGCGGTCGCCAGGCAGATACGCAGTATTTT.

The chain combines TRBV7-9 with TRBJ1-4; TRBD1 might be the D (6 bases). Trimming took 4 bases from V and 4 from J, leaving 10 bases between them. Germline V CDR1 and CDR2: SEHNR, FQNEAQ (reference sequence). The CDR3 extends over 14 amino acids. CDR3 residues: CASSWKDSNEKLFF. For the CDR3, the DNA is TGTGCCAGCAGCTGGAAGGACAGTAATGAAAAACTGTTTTTT. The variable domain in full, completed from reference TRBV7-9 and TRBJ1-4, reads DTGVSQNPRHKITKRGQNVTFRCDPISEHNRLYWYRQTLGQGPEFLTYFQNEAQLEKSRLLSDRFSAERPKGSFSTLEIQRTEQGDSAMYLCASSWKDSNEKLFFGSGTQLSVL.

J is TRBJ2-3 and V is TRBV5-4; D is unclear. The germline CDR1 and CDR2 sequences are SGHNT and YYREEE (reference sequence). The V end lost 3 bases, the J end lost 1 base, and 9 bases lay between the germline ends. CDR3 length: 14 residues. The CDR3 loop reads CASSYFDGTDTQYF. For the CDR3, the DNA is TGTGCCAGCAGCTATTTTGACGGCACAGATACGCAGTATTTT.

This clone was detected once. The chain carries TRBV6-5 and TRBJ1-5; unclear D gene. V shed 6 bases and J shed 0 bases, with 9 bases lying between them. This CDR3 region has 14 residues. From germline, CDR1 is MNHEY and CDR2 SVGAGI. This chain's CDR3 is CASRGLGSNQPQHF. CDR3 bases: TGTGCCAGCAGGGGTTTAGGTAGCAATCAGCCCCAGCATTTT.

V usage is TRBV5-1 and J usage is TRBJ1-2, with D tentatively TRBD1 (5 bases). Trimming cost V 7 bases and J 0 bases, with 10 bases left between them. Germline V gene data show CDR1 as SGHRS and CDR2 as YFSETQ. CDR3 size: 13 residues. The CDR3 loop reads CASGGGANYGYTF. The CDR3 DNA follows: TGCGCCAGCGGCGGGGGTGCTAACTATGGCTACACCTTC.

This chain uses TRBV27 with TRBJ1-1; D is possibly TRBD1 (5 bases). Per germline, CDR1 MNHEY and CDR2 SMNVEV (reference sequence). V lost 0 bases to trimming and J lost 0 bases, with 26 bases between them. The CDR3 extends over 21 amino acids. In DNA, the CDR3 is TGTGCCAGCAGTTTATCGGAGATAGGGAGTTGGGACGGCACCATGAACACTGAAGCTTTCTTT. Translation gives CASSLSEIGSWDGTMNTEAFF.

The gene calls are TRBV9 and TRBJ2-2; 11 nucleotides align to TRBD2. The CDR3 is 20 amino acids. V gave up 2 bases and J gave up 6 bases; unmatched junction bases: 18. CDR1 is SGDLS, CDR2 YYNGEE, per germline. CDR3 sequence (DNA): TGTGCCAGCAGCGTTTCACTAGCGGGGGCGTGGCAATATCGAGCCGGGGAGCTGTTTTTT. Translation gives CASSVSLAGAWQYRAGELFF. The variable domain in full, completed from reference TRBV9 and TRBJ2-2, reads DSGVTQTPKHLITATGQRVTLRCSPRSGDLSVYWYQQSLDQGLQFLIQYYNGEERAKGNILERFSAQQFPDLHSELNLSSLELGDSALYFCASSVSLAGAWQYRAGELFFGEGSRLTVL.

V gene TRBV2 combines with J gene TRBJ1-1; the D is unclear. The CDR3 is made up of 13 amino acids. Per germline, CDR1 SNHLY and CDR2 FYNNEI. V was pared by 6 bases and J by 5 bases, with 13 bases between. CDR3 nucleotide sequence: TGTGCCAGCAGAACTAGGGCTTATACTGAAGCTTTCTTT. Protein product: CASRTRAYTEAFF.

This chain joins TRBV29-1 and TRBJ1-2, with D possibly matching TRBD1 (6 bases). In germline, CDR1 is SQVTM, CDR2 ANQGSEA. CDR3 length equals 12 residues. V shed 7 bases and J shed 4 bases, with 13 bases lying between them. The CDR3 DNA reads TGCAGCGCCGGACAGCATGGCTATGGCTACACCTTC. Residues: CSAGQHGYGYTF. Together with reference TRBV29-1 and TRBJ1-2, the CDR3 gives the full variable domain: SAVISQKPSRDICQRGTSLTIQCQVDSQVTMMFWYRQQPGQSLTLIATANQGSEATYESGFVIDKFPISRPNLTFSTLTVSNMSPEDSSIYLCSAGQHGYGYTFGSGTRLTVV.

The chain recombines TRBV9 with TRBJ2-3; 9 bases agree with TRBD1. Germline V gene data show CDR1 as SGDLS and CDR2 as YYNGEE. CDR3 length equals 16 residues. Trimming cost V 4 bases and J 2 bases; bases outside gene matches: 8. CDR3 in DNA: TGTGCCAGCAGCTCTCGACAGGGGGATACCACAGATACGCAGTATTTT. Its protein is CASSSRQGDTTDTQYF.

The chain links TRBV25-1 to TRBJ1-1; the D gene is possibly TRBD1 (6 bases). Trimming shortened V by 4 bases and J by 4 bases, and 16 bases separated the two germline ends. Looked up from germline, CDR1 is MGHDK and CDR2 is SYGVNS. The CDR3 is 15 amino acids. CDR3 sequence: CASSVYLQGLTEAFF. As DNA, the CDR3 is TGTGCCAGCAGTGTATATCTACAGGGTCTCACTGAAGCTTTCTTT.

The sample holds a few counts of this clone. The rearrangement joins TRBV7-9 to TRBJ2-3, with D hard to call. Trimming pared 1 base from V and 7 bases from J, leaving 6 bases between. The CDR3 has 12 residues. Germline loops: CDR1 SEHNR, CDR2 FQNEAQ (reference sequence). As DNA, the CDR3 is TGTGCCAGCAGCTTAGGTCAGAATACGCAGTATTTT. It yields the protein CASSLGQNTQYF.

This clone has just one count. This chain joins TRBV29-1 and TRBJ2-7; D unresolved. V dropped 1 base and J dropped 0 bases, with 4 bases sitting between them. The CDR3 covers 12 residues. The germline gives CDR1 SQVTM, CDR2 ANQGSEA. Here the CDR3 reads CSVEGDSYEQYF. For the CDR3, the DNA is TGCAGCGTTGAAGGCGACTCCTACGAGCAGTACTTC.

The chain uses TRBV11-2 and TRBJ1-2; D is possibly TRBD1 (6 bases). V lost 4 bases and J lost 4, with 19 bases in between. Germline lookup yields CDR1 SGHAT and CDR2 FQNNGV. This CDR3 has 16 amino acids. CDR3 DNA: TGTGCCAGCAGCTCAAGATTGACAGGATCCTCCTATGGCTACACCTTC. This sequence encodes CASSSRLTGSSYGYTF.

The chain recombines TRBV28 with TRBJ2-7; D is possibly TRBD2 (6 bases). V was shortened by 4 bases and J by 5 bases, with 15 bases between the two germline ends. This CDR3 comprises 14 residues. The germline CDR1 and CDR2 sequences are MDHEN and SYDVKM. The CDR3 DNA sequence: TGTGCCAGCAGTTCAGGAGGGATTAAGGACGAGCAGTACTTC. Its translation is CASSSGGIKDEQYF.

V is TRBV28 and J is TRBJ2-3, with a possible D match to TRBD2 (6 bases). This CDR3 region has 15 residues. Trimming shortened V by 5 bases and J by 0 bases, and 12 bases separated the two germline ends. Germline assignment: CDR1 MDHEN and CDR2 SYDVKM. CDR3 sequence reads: CASSTFSGSTDTQYF. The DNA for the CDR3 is TGTGCCAGCAGTACATTTAGCGGCAGCACAGATACGCAGTATTTT.

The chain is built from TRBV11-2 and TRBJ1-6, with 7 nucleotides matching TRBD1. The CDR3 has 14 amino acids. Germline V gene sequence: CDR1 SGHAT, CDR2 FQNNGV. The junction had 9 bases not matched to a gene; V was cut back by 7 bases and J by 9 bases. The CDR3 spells CASTRAGGISPLHF. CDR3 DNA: TGTGCCAGCACCCGGGCAGGGGGAATTTCACCCCTCCACTTT.

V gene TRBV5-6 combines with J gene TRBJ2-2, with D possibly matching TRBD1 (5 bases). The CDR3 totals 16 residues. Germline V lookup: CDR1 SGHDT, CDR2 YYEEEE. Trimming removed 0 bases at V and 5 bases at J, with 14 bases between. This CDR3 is CASSLGQTPGTGELFF. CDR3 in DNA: TGTGCCAGCAGCTTGGGACAGACCCCAGGGACCGGGGAGCTGTTTTTT.

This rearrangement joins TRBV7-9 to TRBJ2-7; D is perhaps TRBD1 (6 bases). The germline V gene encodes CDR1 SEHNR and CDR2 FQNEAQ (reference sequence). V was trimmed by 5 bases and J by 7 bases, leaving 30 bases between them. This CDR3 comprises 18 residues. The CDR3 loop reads CASSLTWGTRGSVNEQYF. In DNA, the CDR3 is TGTGCCAGCAGCCTAACCTGGGGGACAAGGGGCTCGGTAAATGAGCAGTACTTC.

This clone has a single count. CDR3 sequence reads: CASSQPGQAEFYGYTF. In DNA, the CDR3 is TGCGCCAGCAGCCAACCGGGACAGGCCGAGTTCTATGGCTACACCTTC. The chain couples TRBV4-1 to TRBJ1-2; 8 nucleotides align to TRBD1. Germline CDR1 and CDR2: MGHRA and YSYEKL. V was clipped by 2 bases and J by 4 bases; unmatched bases: 9. CDR3 length equals 16 residues.

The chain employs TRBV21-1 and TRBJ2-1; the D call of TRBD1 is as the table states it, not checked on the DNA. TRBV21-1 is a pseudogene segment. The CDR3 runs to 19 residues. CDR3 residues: CASSKAGRRNGGSYNEQFF. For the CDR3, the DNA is TGTGCCAGCAGCAAAGCGGGCAGAAGGAATGGTGGCTCCTACAATGAGCAGTTCTTC.